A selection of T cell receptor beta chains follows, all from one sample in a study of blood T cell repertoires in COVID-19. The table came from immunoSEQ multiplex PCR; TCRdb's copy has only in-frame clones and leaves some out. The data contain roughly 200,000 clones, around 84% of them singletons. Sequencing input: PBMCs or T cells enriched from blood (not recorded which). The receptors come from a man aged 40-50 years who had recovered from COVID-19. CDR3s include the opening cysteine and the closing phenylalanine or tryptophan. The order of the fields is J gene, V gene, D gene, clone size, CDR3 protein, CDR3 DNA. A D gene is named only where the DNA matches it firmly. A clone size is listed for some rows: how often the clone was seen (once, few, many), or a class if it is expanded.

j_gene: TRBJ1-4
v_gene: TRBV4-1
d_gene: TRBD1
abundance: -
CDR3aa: CASSQDRPEKLFF
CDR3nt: TGCGCCAGCAGCCAGGACAGGCCTGAAAAACTGTTTTTT

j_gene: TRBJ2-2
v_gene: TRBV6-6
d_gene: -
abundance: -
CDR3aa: CASSPLAREIPGELFF
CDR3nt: TGTGCCAGCAGTCCACTAGCACGAGAGATCCCCGGGGAGCTGTTTTTT

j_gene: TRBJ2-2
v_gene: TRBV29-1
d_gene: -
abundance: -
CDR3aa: CSVERGENTGELFF
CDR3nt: TGCAGCGTTGAAAGAGGCGAGAACACCGGGGAGCTGTTTTTT

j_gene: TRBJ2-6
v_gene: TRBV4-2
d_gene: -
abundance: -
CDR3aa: CASSQDRATGANVLTF
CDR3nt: TGTGCCAGCAGCCAAGATCGAGCGACTGGGGCCAACGTCCTGACTTTC

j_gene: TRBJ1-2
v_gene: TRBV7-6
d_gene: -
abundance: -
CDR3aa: CASSLGGEDYGYTF
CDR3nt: TGTGCCAGCAGCCTCGGGGGGGAAGACTATGGCTACACCTTC

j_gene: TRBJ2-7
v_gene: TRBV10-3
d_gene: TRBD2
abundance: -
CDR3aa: CAIRTASGSYEQYF
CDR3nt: TGTGCCATCAGGACGGCTAGCGGGAGTTACGAGCAGTACTTC

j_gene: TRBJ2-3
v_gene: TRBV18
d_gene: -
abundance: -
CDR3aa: CASSPRNGGTDTQYF
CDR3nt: TGTGCCAGCTCACCAAGGAACGGGGGCACAGATACGCAGTATTTT

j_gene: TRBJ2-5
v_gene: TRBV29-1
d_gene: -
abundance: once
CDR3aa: CSVAGIQETQYF
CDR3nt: TGCAGCGTTGCAGGGATTCAAGAGACCCAGTACTTC

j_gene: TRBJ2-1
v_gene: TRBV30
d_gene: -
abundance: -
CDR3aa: CAWNRGSSYNEQFF
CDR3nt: TGTGCCTGGAATCGCGGCAGCTCCTACAATGAGCAGTTCTTC

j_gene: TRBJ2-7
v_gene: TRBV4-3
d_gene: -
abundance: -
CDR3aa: CASSQDTLSVYEQYF
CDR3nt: TGCGCCAGCAGCCAAGATACGCTTTCGGTCTACGAGCAGTACTTC

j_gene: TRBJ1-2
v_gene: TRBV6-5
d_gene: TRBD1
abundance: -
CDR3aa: CASSYSRTGGGYGYTF
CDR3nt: TGTGCCAGCAGTTACTCAAGGACAGGGGGCGGATATGGCTACACCTTC

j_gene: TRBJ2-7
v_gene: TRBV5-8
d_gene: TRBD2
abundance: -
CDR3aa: CASSLEASGRRYEQYF
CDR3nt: TGTGCCAGCAGCTTGGAGGCTAGCGGGAGGAGGTACGAGCAGTACTTC

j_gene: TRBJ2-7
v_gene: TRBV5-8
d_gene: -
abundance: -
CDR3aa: CASSLMGRVYEQYF
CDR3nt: TGTGCCAGCAGCTTGATGGGCAGGGTTTACGAGCAGTACTTC

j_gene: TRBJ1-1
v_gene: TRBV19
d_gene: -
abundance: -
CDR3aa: CASKEQGLFMNTEAFF
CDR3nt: TGTGCCAGTAAGGAACAGGGATTATTCATGAACACTGAAGCTTTCTTT

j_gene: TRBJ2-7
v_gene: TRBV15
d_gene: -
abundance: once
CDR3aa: CATSRDNSYDSEQYF
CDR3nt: TGTGCCACCAGCAGAGATAATTCGTACGACTCCGAGCAGTACTTC

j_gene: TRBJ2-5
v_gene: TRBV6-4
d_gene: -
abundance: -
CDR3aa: CASRRGGSETQYF
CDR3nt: TGTGCCAGCAGGAGAGGCGGGTCGGAGACCCAGTACTTC

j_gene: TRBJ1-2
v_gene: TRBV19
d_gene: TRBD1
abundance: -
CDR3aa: CASSPWDRGDYGYTF
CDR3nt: TGTGCCAGTAGTCCGTGGGACAGGGGGGACTATGGCTACACCTTC

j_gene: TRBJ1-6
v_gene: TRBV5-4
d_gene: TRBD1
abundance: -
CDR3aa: CASSLDRGGGSPLHF
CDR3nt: TGTGCCAGCAGCTTGGACAGGGGAGGCGGTTCACCCCTCCACTTT

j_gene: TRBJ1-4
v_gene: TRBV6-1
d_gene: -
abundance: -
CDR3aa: CASSEWRGGFEKLFF
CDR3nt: TGTGCCAGCAGTGAATGGAGGGGAGGATTTGAAAAACTGTTTTTT

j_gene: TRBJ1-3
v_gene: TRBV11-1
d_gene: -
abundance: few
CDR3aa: CASSLTTYSGNTIYF
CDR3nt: TGTGCCAGCAGTTTAACTACATACTCTGGAAACACCATATATTTT

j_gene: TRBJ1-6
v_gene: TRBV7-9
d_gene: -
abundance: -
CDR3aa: CASSFSDNSPLHF
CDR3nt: TGTGCCAGCAGCTTCTCTGATAATTCACCCCTCCACTTT

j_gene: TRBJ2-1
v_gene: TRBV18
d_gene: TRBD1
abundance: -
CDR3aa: CASSSYRGRFDEQFF
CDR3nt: TGTGCCAGCTCATCTTACAGGGGGCGCTTTGATGAGCAGTTCTTC

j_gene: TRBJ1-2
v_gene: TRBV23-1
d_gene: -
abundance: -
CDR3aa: CASSRREYNYGYTF
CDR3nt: TGCGCCAGCAGTCGTAGGGAGTATAACTATGGCTACACCTTC

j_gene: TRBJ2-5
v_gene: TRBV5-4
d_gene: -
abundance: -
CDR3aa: CASSFSGGQETQYF
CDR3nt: TGTGCCAGCAGCTTCTCCGGGGGCCAAGAGACCCAGTACTTC

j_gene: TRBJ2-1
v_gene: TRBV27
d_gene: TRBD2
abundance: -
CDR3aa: CASSWSSGGANEQFF
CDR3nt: TGTGCCAGCAGTTGGTCTAGCGGAGGGGCCAATGAGCAGTTCTTC

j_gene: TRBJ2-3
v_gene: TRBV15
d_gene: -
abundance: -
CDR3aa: CATSRGPTDTQYF
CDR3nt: TGTGCCACCAGCAGGGGGCCCACAGATACGCAGTATTTT

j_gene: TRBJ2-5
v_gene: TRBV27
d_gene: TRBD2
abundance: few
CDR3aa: CASSLSPPLAGEETQYF
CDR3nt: TGTGCCAGCAGTTTATCCCCCCCTCTAGCGGGAGAAGAGACCCAGTACTTC

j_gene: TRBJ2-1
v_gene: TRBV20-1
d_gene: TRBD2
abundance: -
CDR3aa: CSASRLAGNEQFF
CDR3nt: TGCAGTGCTAGTAGACTAGCGGGAAATGAGCAGTTCTTC

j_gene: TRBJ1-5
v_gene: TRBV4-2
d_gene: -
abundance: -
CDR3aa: CASSLTIGENQPQHF
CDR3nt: TGTGCCAGCAGCCTCACTATTGGAGAAAATCAGCCCCAGCATTTT

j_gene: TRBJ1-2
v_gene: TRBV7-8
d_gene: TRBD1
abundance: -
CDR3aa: CASSPMEGQGPNYGYTF
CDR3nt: TGTGCCAGCAGCCCGATGGAGGGACAGGGGCCAAACTATGGCTACACCTTC

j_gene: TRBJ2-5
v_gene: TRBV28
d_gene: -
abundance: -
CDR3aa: CASRPRPRETQYF
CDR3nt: TGTGCCAGCCGCCCGAGGCCTCGAGAGACCCAGTACTTC

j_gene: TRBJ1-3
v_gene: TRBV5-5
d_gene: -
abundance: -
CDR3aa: CASSLAVSSGNTIYF
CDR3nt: TGTGCCAGCAGCTTGGCGGTGAGCTCTGGAAACACCATATATTTT

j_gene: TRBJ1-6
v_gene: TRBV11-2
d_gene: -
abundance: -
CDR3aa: CASSFNARNSPLHF
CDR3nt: TGTGCCAGCAGCTTTAACGCGAGGAATTCACCCCTCCACTTT